This is a list of T cell receptor beta chains from one sample in a study of blood T cells in healthy people across ages. Each CDR3 protein is one row after TCRdb ran MiXCR on the 5' RACE reads. The sample holds approximately 800,000 distinct CDR3 sequences, about 48% seen once. Sequencing used blood. Receptors originate from a man of 80 years or more in good health. CDR3s include the opening cysteine and the closing phenylalanine or tryptophan. A D gene is named only where the DNA matches it firmly. Size values are once, few and many counts, or a class for expanded clones, and some rows have none.

J: TRBJ1-4
D: TRBD1
size: few
V: TRBV9
DNA: TGTGCCAGCAGCGGGGACAGGGGTGAAAAACTGTTTTTT
CDR3: CASSGDRGEKLFF

J: TRBJ1-2
D: TRBD1
size: few
V: TRBV12-3/TRBV12-4
DNA: TGTGCCAGCAGCCCCTCCGGGACAGATTATGGCTACACCTTC
CDR3: CASSPSGTDYGYTF

J: TRBJ2-5
D: -
size: -
V: TRBV5-1
DNA: TGCGCCAGCAACCAAGGCAGCGAGGAGACCCAGTACTTC
CDR3: CASNQGSEETQYF

J: TRBJ2-5
D: -
size: -
V: TRBV6-6
DNA: TGTGCCAGCAGATCACAGGTCCAAGAGACCCAGTACTTC
CDR3: CASRSQVQETQYF

J: TRBJ2-4
D: -
size: few
V: TRBV20-1
DNA: TGCAGTGCTAGAAAAAGACAGGGGAGGGCTCCGGAGCAGTACTTC
CDR3: CSARKRQGRAPEQYF

J: TRBJ2-1
D: -
size: -
V: TRBV4-3
DNA: TGCGCCAGCAGCCAAGAATTTGTAGGAATAAGCTCCTACAATGAGCAGTTCTTC
CDR3: CASSQEFVGISSYNEQFF

J: TRBJ2-1
D: -
size: -
V: TRBV7-9
DNA: TGTGCCAGCAGCCCTGGTGGTCCAAGCTCCTACAATGAGCAGTTCTTC
CDR3: CASSPGGPSSYNEQFF

J: TRBJ1-1
D: -
size: few
V: TRBV12-3/TRBV12-4
DNA: TGTGCCACGAAACGGGACCAATACACTGAAGCTTTCTTT
CDR3: CATKRDQYTEAFF

J: TRBJ1-6
D: -
size: few
V: TRBV3-1
DNA: TGTGCCAGCAGCCACCAGGGATATAATTCACCCCTCCACTTT
CDR3: CASSHQGYNSPLHF

J: TRBJ1-1
D: -
size: -
V: TRBV9
DNA: TGTGCCAGCAGCCTAGGAGGGGCCACTGAAGCTTTCTTT
CDR3: CASSLGGATEAFF

J: TRBJ1-2
D: -
size: -
V: TRBV3-1
DNA: TGTGCCAGCAGCCAAGAAGGGGTTGTCTATGGCTACACCTTC
CDR3: CASSQEGVVYGYTF

J: TRBJ1-2
D: TRBD1
size: few
V: TRBV27
DNA: TGTGCCAGCAGTTTGGGACAGACGACCGGCTACACCTTC
CDR3: CASSLGQTTGYTF

J: TRBJ2-1
D: -
size: -
V: TRBV5-1
DNA: TGCGCCAGCAGCTCGGGACTGCAGGGTGAGCAGTTCTTC
CDR3: CASSSGLQGEQFF

J: TRBJ1-1
D: TRBD1
size: few
V: TRBV29-1
DNA: TGCAGCGTTGGGGCGGGACAGGGTGAACGTCGCGCTTTCTTT
CDR3: CSVGAGQGERRAFF

J: TRBJ2-7
D: TRBD1
size: many
V: TRBV20-1
DNA: TGCAGTGGACAGGGGGTCTACGAGCAGTACTTC
CDR3: CSGQGVYEQYF

J: TRBJ2-3
D: -
size: few
V: TRBV6-5
DNA: TGTGCCAGCAGCCGCGGTGGTCGGGGGTTCACAGATACGCAGTATTTT
CDR3: CASSRGGRGFTDTQYF

J: TRBJ2-1
D: -
size: few
V: TRBV29-1
DNA: TGCAGCGTGGGGCAGAATGAGCAGTTCTTC
CDR3: CSVGQNEQFF

J: TRBJ1-2
D: TRBD1
size: -
V: TRBV11-2
DNA: TGTGCCAGCAGCCGACCCGGGACAGGGGGCTTCTATGGCTACACCTTC
CDR3: CASSRPGTGGFYGYTF

J: TRBJ2-1
D: -
size: few
V: TRBV28
DNA: TGTGCCAGCAGTTTGTTGTTGGGTGAGCAGTTCTTC
CDR3: CASSLLLGEQFF

J: TRBJ1-6
D: -
size: many
V: TRBV7-9
DNA: TGTGCCAGCAGCCAGGGCCGATCACCCCTCCACTTT
CDR3: CASSQGRSPLHF

J: TRBJ2-1
D: TRBD2
size: -
V: TRBV6-6
DNA: TGTGCCACAGCAGGGGCGGGAGGGAGGAATGAGCAGTTCTTC
CDR3: CATAGAGGRNEQFF

J: TRBJ2-3
D: TRBD2
size: few
V: TRBV25-1
DNA: TGTGCCAGCAGTGCCACTAGCGGGATCTCGTATTTT
CDR3: CASSATSGISYF

J: TRBJ1-2
D: TRBD1
size: -
V: TRBV6-5
DNA: TGTGCCAGCAGCTACGGACAGGATTTGGACTATGGCTACACCTTC
CDR3: CASSYGQDLDYGYTF

J: TRBJ2-5
D: TRBD2
size: -
V: TRBV24-1
DNA: TGTGCCACCAGTGATCCCCGGGGAGGGAGAGAGACCCAGTACTTC
CDR3: CATSDPRGGRETQYF

J: TRBJ2-7
D: TRBD1
size: once
V: TRBV20-1
DNA: TGCAGTGCTAGACGATCGGGACAGACTAATTCCGGCGAGCAGTACTTC
CDR3: CSARRSGQTNSGEQYF

J: TRBJ1-2
D: -
size: -
V: TRBV9
DNA: TGTGCCAGCAGCGTTGCCCAGGGATTGGACTATGGCTACACCTTC
CDR3: CASSVAQGLDYGYTF

J: TRBJ2-7
D: -
size: -
V: TRBV29-1
DNA: TGCAGCGTTGAATCGGGCCCCGAGCAGTACTTC
CDR3: CSVESGPEQYF

J: TRBJ2-7
D: -
size: -
V: TRBV27
DNA: TGTGCCAGCCTTCAAATTTCGCCCTACGAGCAGTACTTC
CDR3: CASLQISPYEQYF

J: TRBJ2-3
D: TRBD2
size: -
V: TRBV27
DNA: TGTGCCAGCAGTTTATCGGCGCTAGCGGGGGGAGGGAGATACGCGTATTTT
CDR3: CASSLSALAGGGRYAYF

J: TRBJ2-1
D: TRBD2
size: -
V: TRBV5-1
DNA: TGCGCCAGCAGCTTCTCTAGCGGGAACTTTGAGCAGTTCTTC
CDR3: CASSFSSGNFEQFF

J: TRBJ1-1
D: TRBD1
size: -
V: TRBV10-3
DNA: TGTGCCATCAAAACAGGGGGCGGAATGAACACTGAAGCTTTCTTT
CDR3: CAIKTGGGMNTEAFF

J: TRBJ1-6
D: -
size: -
V: TRBV5-1
DNA: TGCGCCAGCAGCTTTGATCCGGCGAGCTCCTATAATTCACCCCTCCACTTT
CDR3: CASSFDPASSYNSPLHF

J: TRBJ2-3
D: TRBD2
size: few
V: TRBV2
DNA: TGTGCCAGCAGTGGACTAGCGGGATCGCCGGGGGATACGCAGTATTTT
CDR3: CASSGLAGSPGDTQYF

J: TRBJ1-6
D: TRBD1
size: -
V: TRBV7-2
DNA: TGTGCCAGCAGCTTAATCGGACAGGGACCCAATTCACCCCTCCACTTT
CDR3: CASSLIGQGPNSPLHF

J: TRBJ1-1
D: -
size: once
V: TRBV2
DNA: TGTGCCAGCAGTGTGGTGTTGGCCACTGAAGCTTTCTTT
CDR3: CASSVVLATEAFF

J: TRBJ2-5
D: -
size: once
V: TRBV20-1
DNA: TGCAGTGCTAGAGATCAGGGGTTGGAAGGGAGGGTAAAGACCCAGTACTTC
CDR3: CSARDQGLEGRVKTQYF

J: TRBJ2-7
D: TRBD1
size: -
V: TRBV28
DNA: TGTGCCAGCAGTTTAACAACAGGGACAGGAAACGAGCAGTACTTC
CDR3: CASSLTTGTGNEQYF

J: TRBJ1-2
D: -
size: -
V: TRBV7-9
DNA: TGTGCCAGCAGCTTAATAGACATCTCTAACTATGGCTACACCTTC
CDR3: CASSLIDISNYGYTF

J: TRBJ1-6
D: TRBD1
size: -
V: TRBV6-5
DNA: TGTGCCAGCAGCACCGGGACAGGGGGTTCGGCACCCCTCCACTTT
CDR3: CASSTGTGGSAPLHF

J: TRBJ1-2
D: TRBD1
size: few
V: TRBV3-1
DNA: TGTGCCAGCAGCCAATCCGGGACAGGGGTAGTTGGCTACACCTTC
CDR3: CASSQSGTGVVGYTF

J: TRBJ2-7
D: TRBD2
size: -
V: TRBV5-1
DNA: TGCGCCAGCAGCCCGGGGGGACTAGCGGACGAGCAGTACTTC
CDR3: CASSPGGLADEQYF

J: TRBJ2-7
D: -
size: -
V: TRBV5-1
DNA: TGCGCCAGCAGCTTGGAGGAGCTAGCTCGGGCCTACGAGCAGTACTTC
CDR3: CASSLEELARAYEQYF

J: TRBJ2-7
D: TRBD1
size: -
V: TRBV3-1
DNA: TGTGCCAGCAGCCGCGGGACAGGCATTTCCTACGAGCAGTACTTC
CDR3: CASSRGTGISYEQYF

J: TRBJ2-1
D: -
size: -
V: TRBV28
DNA: TGTGCCAGCAGTGGTATTAGGGGACATGAGCAGTTCTTC
CDR3: CASSGIRGHEQFF

J: TRBJ2-2
D: TRBD2
size: -
V: TRBV29-1
DNA: TGCAGCGTTCGTCAGACCGGGACTAGCGGGAGTGTCATGCACACCGGGGAGCTGTTTTTT
CDR3: CSVRQTGTSGSVMHTGELFF

J: TRBJ2-2
D: -
size: once
V: TRBV4-1
DNA: TGCGCCAGCAGCCAAGATCTGGCAGGGGCCCAGAACACCGGGGAGCTGTTTTTT
CDR3: CASSQDLAGAQNTGELFF

J: TRBJ2-7
D: TRBD2
size: few
V: TRBV27
DNA: TGTGCCAGCAGTTCACTAGCGGGACCCTACGAGCAGTACTTC
CDR3: CASSSLAGPYEQYF

J: TRBJ1-1
D: -
size: -
V: TRBV19
DNA: TGTGCCAGTAGTATAGATCGGGGCTTGAACACTGAAGCTTTCTTT
CDR3: CASSIDRGLNTEAFF

J: TRBJ2-7
D: TRBD2
size: few
V: TRBV20-1
DNA: TGCAGTGCTAGGGCACTCTCGGGACTACCAAACTACGAGCAGTACTTC
CDR3: CSARALSGLPNYEQYF

J: TRBJ2-1
D: TRBD2
size: few
V: TRBV7-2
DNA: TGTGCCAGCAGGCCCGCGTTGGGACTAGGGCCTAATGAGCAGTTCTTC
CDR3: CASRPALGLGPNEQFF

J: TRBJ2-5
D: TRBD2
size: few
V: TRBV7-9
DNA: TGTGCCAGCAGCTTAGAGCTAGCGGGAGTAGAGACCCAGTACTTC
CDR3: CASSLELAGVETQYF

J: TRBJ2-7
D: -
size: few
V: TRBV20-1
DNA: TGCAGTGCTAGAGATATATCTACACCCTACGAGCAGTACTTC
CDR3: CSARDISTPYEQYF

J: TRBJ2-3
D: -
size: -
V: TRBV12-3/TRBV12-4
DNA: TGTGCCAGCAGTTTCCCCACAGGGAACGATGGGCACAGATACGCGTATTTT
CDR3: CASSFPTGNDGHRYAYF

J: TRBJ2-5
D: -
size: -
V: TRBV10-3
DNA: TGTGCCATCAGTGACTCCTCCCCCGGCACCCAGTACTTC
CDR3: CAISDSSPGTQYF

J: TRBJ1-4
D: -
size: -
V: TRBV15
DNA: TGTGCCACCAGCCTGGGGGGCGGTAATGAAAAACTGTTTTTT
CDR3: CATSLGGGNEKLFF